The present T cell receptor (beta chain) was sequenced within a study of T-cell reconstitution after alpha-beta-depleted transplantation in children. Researchers prepared the TCRbeta library using unique molecular identifiers, the study reports. In TCRdb, the PCR reads were re-called with MiXCR into one record per CDR3 protein. Of about 1,000,000 distinct CDR3 sequences listed, 25% to 30% were seen once; the top ten hold roughly 27%. The CDR3 spans 16 residues. V was pared by 2 bases and J by 4 bases, with 15 bases between. This clonotype was seen more than once but under ten times. What it recognizes is unknown. Study-wide results and caveats: Most T-cell counts and diversity one year after the transplant came from T cells that were newly produced. Two months or so post-transplant, alpha-beta T cells reportedly derived from several hundred expanded graft clones. Surviving recipient T cells and thymic progenitors accounted for the high day-60 TCRbeta diversity observed in some patients.

Sequencing was performed on PBMCs, mostly from graft donor cells, taken 360 days after TCRalphabeta/CD19-depleted stem cell transplant. The sequence came from a boy less than two years old who had a stem cell transplant for SCID, so the T cells may come from the graft donor. This sequence joins TRBV12-3 or TRBV12-4 and TRBJ1-3; D might be TRBD1 (5 bases). In nucleotides, the CDR3 is TGTGCCAGCAGTTTAAGAGGAGGGGTTGGAGGAAACACCATATATTTT. Residues: CASSLRGGVGGNTIYF.